This record concerns one T cell receptor beta chain sequence. Its antigen is not identified. The protocol was immunoSEQ multiplex PCR, while the TCRdb copy is restricted to in-frame clones and leaves out a portion. The table lists around 140,000 clones, 70% to 90% of them singletons. The data are from a study of T cells in localized non-small cell lung cancer. Germline V CDR1 and CDR2: SQVTM, ANQGSEA. The CDR3 has 10 residues. The V and J ends lost 6 bases and 7 bases respectively, with 6 bases between them. Study observations and caveats: Heterogeneity stays possible, as sequencing covered only one tumor region. Elevated blood T cell density was associated with longer overall survival. A median of roughly 52 of the top 100 tumor clones appeared in adjacent lung, which was paired and uninvolved.

The receptor comes from a female donor at least 60 years old with stage I lung adenocarcinoma. The chain is built from TRBV29-1 and TRBJ2-2; no reliable D call. The source material was peripheral blood, sampled before any cancer treatment. As DNA, the CDR3 is TGCAGCGTGGGCAGCGGGGAGCTGTTTTTT. Protein sequence: CSVGSGELFF.